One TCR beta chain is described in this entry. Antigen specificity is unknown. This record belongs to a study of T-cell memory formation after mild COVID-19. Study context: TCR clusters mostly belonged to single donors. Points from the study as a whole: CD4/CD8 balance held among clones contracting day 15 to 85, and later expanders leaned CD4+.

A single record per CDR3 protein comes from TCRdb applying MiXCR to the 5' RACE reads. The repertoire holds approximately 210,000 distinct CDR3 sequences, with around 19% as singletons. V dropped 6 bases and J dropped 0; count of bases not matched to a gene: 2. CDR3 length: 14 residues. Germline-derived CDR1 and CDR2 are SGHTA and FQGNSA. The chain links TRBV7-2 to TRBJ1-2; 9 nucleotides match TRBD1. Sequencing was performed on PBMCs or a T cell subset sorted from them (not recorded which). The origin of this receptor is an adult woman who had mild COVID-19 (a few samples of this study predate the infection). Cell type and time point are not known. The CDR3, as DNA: TGTGCCAGCAGGGACAGGGGTTCTAACTATGGCTACACCTTC. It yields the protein CASRDRGSNYGYTF.